The 13 T cell receptor beta chains below all came from one sample that was sequenced in a study of blood T cell repertoires in COVID-19. The table came from immunoSEQ multiplex PCR; TCRdb's copy has only in-frame clones and leaves some out. This table holds fewer than 400,000 clones, about nine tenths found once. Sequencing was carried out using PBMCs or T cells enriched from blood (not recorded which). These receptors originate from a woman aged 25 to 39 who had recovered from COVID-19.

The V and J genes are TRBV24-1 and TRBJ2-1, with 7 bases lining up with TRBD1. Trimming took 9 bases from V and 8 from J; bases not matched to a gene: 12. The length of the CDR3 is 14 residues. Germline-derived CDR1 and CDR2 are KGHDR and SFDVKD. The CDR3 DNA sequence: TGTGCCACCCCTCGACAGGGACCCAGCGATGAGCAGTTCTTC. Protein product: CATPRQGPSDEQFF.

The chain carries TRBV10-3 and TRBJ2-5; 7 bases agree with TRBD1. The germline V gene encodes CDR1 ENHRY and CDR2 SYGVKD. V was pared by 6 bases and J by 5 bases, with 15 bases of the junction left unmatched. The CDR3 sequence is 16 residues long. The CDR3 sequence is CAISLGQTHQGETQYF. CDR3 sequence (DNA): TGTGCCATCAGCCTGGGACAGACCCACCAAGGGGAGACCCAGTACTTC.

This clone was detected only once. V is TRBV9 and J is TRBJ2-7; D perhaps matches TRBD2 (6 bases). Trimming shortened V by 3 bases and J by 6 bases, and 16 bases separated the two germline ends. CDR3 length: 14 residues. Germline V gene lookup returns CDR1 SGDLS and CDR2 YYNGEE. The CDR3 region is CASSAGDKKIEQYF. The CDR3 DNA is TGTGCCAGCAGCGCGGGGGATAAAAAGATCGAGCAGTACTTC.

The rearrangement uses TRBV12-3 or TRBV12-4 and TRBJ2-1; possible D gene TRBD2, 6 bases. Trimming took off 5 bases at V and 3 bases at J, with 8 bases between the two ends. The CDR3 is made up of 13 amino acids. CDR3 DNA sequence: TGTGCCAGCAGTAGGACTAACTACAATGAGCAGTTCTTC. It yields the protein CASSRTNYNEQFF.

This clone has just one count. This chain joins TRBV30 and TRBJ1-2; the D is unclear. V lost 0 bases and J lost 0, with 11 bases in between. The germline V gene has CDR1 GTSNPN and CDR2 SVGIG (reference sequence). CDR3 length equals 15 residues. In nucleotides, the CDR3 is TGTGCCTGGAGTGTACAGCCAGGATCTAACTATGGCTACACCTTC. It translates to CAWSVQPGSNYGYTF.

In DNA, the CDR3 is TGTGCCAGCAGCTCTGAGAGTAACTATGGCTACACCTTC. It translates to CASSSESNYGYTF. The chain links TRBV6-6 to TRBJ1-2; D is undetermined. V lost 6 bases, J lost 1 base, and 9 bases lay in between. CDR1 and CDR2 (germline): MNHNY, SVGAGI (reference sequence). The CDR3 totals 13 residues.

The chain recombines TRBV5-8 with TRBJ1-1, with unresolved D. Germline assignment: CDR1 SGHTS and CDR2 YDEGEE. The CDR3 totals 16 residues. V was trimmed by 0 bases and J by 3 bases, leaving 15 bases between them. The chain's CDR3 is CASSLAPAGRDTEAFF. As DNA, the CDR3 is TGTGCCAGCAGCTTGGCCCCGGCAGGTAGAGACACTGAAGCTTTCTTT.

The V gene is TRBV29-1, the J gene TRBJ1-1; 8 bases match TRBD1. This CDR3 spans 14 amino acids. V lost 6 bases, J lost 3 bases, and 9 bases stayed unmatched. Germline values: CDR1 SQVTM, CDR2 ANQGSEA. The CDR3 bases are TGCAGCGTCTTCGCCAGGGGGCGAGACACTGAAGCTTTCTTT. Protein: CSVFARGRDTEAFF.

A few counts support this clone. This chain uses TRBV30 with TRBJ1-5; D is undetermined. Between the trimmed V and J ends, which lost 4 bases and 0 bases, there was a span of 7 bases. Germline-derived CDR1 and CDR2 are GTSNPN and SVGIG (reference sequence). The CDR3 has 13 residues. The CDR3 loop is CAWIPYSNQPQHF. CDR3 nucleotides: TGTGCCTGGATCCCTTATAGCAATCAGCCCCAGCATTTT.

This clone has a handful of counts. The chain recombines TRBV27 with TRBJ1-2; 7 bases align to TRBD1. The J segment lost 1 base and the V segment lost 5 bases, leaving 10 bases of the junction unmatched. CDR3 length equals 16 residues. Germline lookup yields CDR1 MNHEY and CDR2 SMNVEV (reference sequence). CDR3 sequence: CASSPADRRYNYGYTF. CDR3 in DNA: TGTGCCAGCAGTCCCGCGGACAGGAGATATAACTATGGCTACACCTTC.

In its sample, this clone was seen once. The chain couples TRBV7-6 to TRBJ1-2, with D hard to call. The germline gives CDR1 SGHVS, CDR2 FNYEAQ. V dropped 5 bases and J dropped 7 bases, with 11 bases sitting between them. This CDR3 spans 12 amino acids. The CDR3 DNA follows: TGTGCCAGCAGCCCGCGGGTGGGTGGCTACACCTTC. Amino acids: CASSPRVGGYTF.

This chain links TRBV19 with TRBJ2-7, with 9 bases aligning to TRBD2. The J segment lost 4 bases and the V segment lost 3 bases, leaving 4 bases of the junction unmatched. Germline V gene lookup returns CDR1 LNHDA and CDR2 SQIVND (reference sequence). This CDR3 is 14 amino acids long. The chain's CDR3 is CASSIVAGEYEQYF. CDR3 in DNA: TGTGCCAGTAGTATCGTAGCGGGGGAATACGAGCAGTACTTC.

The genes are TRBV24-1 and TRBJ1-6; D remains unclear. CDR3 length: 17 residues. CDR1 and CDR2 (germline): KGHDR, SFDVKD. Trimming stripped 3 bases from V and 0 bases from J, with 11 bases between. The CDR3: CATSDPRKSSYNSPLHF. DNA of the CDR3: TGTGCCACCAGTGATCCCAGGAAAAGCTCCTATAATTCACCCCTCCACTTT.